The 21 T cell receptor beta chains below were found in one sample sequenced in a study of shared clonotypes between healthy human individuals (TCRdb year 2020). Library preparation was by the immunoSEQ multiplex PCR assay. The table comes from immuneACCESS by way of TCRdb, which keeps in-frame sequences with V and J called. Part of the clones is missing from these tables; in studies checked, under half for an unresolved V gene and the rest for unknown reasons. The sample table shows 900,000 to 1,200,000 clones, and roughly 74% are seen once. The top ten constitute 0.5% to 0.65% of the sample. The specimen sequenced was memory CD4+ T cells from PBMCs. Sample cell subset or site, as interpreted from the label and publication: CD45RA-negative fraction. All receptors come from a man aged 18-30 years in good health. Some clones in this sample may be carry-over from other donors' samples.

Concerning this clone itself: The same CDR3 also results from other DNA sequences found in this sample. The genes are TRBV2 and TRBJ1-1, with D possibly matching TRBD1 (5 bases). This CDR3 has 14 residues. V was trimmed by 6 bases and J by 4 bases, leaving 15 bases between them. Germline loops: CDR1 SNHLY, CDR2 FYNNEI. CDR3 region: CASSPGRGGTEAFF. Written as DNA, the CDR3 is TGTGCCAGCAGCCCGGGAAGGGGAGGCACTGAAGCTTTCTTT.

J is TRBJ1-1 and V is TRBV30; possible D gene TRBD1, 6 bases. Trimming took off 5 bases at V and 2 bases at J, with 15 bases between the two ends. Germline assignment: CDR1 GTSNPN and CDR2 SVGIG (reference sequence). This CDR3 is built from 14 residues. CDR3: CAWGSGGTNTEAFF. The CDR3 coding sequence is TGTGCCTGGGGAAGCGGGGGCACAAACACTGAAGCTTTCTTT.

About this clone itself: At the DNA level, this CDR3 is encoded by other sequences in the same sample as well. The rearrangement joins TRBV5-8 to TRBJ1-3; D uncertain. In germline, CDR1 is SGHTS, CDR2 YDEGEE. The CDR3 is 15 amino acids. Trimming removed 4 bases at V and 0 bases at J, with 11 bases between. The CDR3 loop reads CASSPGRLSGNTIYF. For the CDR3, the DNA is TGTGCCAGCAGCCCTGGACGGCTCTCTGGAAACACCATATATTTT. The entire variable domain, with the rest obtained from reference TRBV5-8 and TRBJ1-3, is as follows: EAGVTQSPTHLIKTRGQQATLRCSPISGHTSVYWYQQALGLGLQFLLWYDEGEERNRGNFPPRFSGRQFPNYSSELNVNALELEDSALYLCASSPGRLSGNTIYFGEGSWLTVV.

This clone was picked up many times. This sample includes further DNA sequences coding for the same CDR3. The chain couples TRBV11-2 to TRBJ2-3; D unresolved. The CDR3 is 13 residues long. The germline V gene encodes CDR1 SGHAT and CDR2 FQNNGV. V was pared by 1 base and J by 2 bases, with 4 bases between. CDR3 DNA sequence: TGTGCCAGCAGCTTAGGGAACACAGATACGCAGTATTTT. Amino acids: CASSLGNTDTQYF.

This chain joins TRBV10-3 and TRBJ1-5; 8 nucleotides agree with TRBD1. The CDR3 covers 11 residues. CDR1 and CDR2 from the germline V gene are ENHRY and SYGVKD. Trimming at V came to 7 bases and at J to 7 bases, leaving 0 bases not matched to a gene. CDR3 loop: CAITGGQPQHF. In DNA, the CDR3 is TGTGCCATCACAGGGGGCCAGCCCCAGCATTTT.

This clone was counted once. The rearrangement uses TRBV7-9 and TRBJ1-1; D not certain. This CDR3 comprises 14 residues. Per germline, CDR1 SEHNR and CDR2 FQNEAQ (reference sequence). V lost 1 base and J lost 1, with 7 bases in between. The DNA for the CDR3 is TGTGCCAGCAGCTTAGGAATTGGGAACACTGAAGCTTTCTTT. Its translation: CASSLGIGNTEAFF.

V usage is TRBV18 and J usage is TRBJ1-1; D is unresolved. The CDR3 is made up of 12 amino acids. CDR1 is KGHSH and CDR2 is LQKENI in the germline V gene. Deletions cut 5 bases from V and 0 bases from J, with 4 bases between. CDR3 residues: CASSSMNTEAFF. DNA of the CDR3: TGTGCCAGCTCATCGATGAACACTGAAGCTTTCTTT. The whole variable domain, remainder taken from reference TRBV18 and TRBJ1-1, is NAGVMQNPRHLVRRRGQEARLRCSPMKGHSHVYWYRQLPEEGLKFMVYLQKENIIDESGMPKERFSAEFPKEGPSILRIQQVVRGDSAAYFCASSSMNTEAFFGQGTRLTVV.

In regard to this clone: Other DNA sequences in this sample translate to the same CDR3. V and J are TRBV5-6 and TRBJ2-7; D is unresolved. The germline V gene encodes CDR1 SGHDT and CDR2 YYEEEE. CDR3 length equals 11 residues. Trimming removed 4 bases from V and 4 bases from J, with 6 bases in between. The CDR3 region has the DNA TGTGCCAGCAGCCGGCGTTACGAGCAGTACTTC. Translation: CASSRRYEQYF.

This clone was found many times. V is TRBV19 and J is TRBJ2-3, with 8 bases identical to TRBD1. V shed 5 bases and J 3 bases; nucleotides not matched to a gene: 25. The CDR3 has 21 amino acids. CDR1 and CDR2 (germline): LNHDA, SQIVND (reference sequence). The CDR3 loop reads CASSHNGLFRPSTGVTDTQYF. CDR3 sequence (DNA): TGTGCCAGTAGTCACAATGGACTTTTCAGGCCCTCGACAGGGGTTACAGATACGCAGTATTTT.

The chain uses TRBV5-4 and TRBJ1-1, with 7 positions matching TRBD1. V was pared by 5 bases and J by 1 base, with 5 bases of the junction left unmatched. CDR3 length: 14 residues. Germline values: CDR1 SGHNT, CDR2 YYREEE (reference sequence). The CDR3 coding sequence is TGTGCCAGCAGGGAGACAGGGAGGAACACTGAAGCTTTCTTT. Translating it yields CASRETGRNTEAFF. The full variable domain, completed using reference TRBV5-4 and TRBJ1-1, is ETGVTQSPTHLIKTRGQQVTLRCSSQSGHNTVSWYQQALGQGPQFIFQYYREEENGRGNFPPRFSGLQFPNYSSELNVNALELDDSALYLCASRETGRNTEAFFGQGTRLTVV.

CDR3 coding DNA: TGTGCCAGCAGGGAACTAGCGGGATCACCCGGGGAGCTGTTTTTT. This sequence encodes CASRELAGSPGELFF. This sequence joins TRBV2 and TRBJ2-2; TRBD2 matches at 10 bases. The trim removed 6 bases at V and 6 bases at J, leaving 7 bases unmatched. Germline values: CDR1 SNHLY, CDR2 FYNNEI. This CDR3 has 15 amino acids.

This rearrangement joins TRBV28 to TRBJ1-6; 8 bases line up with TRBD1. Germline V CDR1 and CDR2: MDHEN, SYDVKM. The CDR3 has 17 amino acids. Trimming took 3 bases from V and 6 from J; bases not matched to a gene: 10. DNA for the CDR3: TGTGCCAGCAGTTTCCCCGACGGGACAGGAGCTAATTCACCCCTCCACTTT. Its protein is CASSFPDGTGANSPLHF.

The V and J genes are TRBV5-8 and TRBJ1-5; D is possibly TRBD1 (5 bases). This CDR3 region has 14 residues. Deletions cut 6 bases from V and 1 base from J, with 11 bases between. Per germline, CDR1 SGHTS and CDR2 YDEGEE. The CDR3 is CASTRWDSNQPQHF. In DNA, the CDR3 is TGTGCCAGCACCAGATGGGACAGCAATCAGCCCCAGCATTTT.

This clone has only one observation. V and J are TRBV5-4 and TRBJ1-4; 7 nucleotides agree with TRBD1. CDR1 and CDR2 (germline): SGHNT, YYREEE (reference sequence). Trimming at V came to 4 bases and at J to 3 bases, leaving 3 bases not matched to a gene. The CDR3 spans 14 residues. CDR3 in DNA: TGTGCCAGCAGCCGACAGGGAGCTAATGAAAAACTGTTTTTT. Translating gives CASSRQGANEKLFF.

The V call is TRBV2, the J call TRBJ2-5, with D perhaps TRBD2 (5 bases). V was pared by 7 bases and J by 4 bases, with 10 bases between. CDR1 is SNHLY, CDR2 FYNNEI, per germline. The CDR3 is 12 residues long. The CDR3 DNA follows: TGTGCCAGCACAGCGGCTCGAGAGACCCAGTACTTC. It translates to CASTAARETQYF.

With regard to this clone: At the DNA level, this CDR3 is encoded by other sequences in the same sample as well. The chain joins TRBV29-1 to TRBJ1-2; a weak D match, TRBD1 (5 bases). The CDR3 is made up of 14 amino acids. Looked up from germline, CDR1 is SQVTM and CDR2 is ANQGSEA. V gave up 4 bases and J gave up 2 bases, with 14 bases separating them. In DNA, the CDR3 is TGCAGCGTTGTAGGGAGGGGTCGAAACTATGGCTACACCTTC. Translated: CSVVGRGRNYGYTF.

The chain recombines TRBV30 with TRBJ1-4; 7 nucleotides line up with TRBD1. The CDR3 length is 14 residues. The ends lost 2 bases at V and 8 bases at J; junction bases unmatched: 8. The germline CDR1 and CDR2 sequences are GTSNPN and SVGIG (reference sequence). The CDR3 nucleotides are TGTGCCTGGAGTACACGAACAGGGGTAGAAAAACTGTTTTTT. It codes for CAWSTRTGVEKLFF.

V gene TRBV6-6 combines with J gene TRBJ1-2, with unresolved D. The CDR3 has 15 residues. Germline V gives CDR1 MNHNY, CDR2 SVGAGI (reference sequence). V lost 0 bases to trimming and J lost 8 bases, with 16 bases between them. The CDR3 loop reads CASSYSPGMKRGYTF. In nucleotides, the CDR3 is TGTGCCAGCAGTTACTCCCCCGGGATGAAAAGAGGCTACACCTTC.

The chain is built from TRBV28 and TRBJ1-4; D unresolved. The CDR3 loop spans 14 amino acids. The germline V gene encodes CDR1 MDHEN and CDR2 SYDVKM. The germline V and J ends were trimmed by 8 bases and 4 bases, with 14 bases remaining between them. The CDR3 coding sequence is TGTGCCAGCCACCCCGGCGGCTATAATGAAAAACTGTTTTTT. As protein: CASHPGGYNEKLFF.

The CDR3 protein is CSVRRGQLGDTQYF. CDR3 nucleotides: TGCAGCGTTCGGCGGGGCCAATTAGGGGATACGCAGTATTTT. This chain uses TRBV29-1 with TRBJ2-3, with D possibly matching TRBD2 (6 bases). Trimming took off 5 bases at V and 6 bases at J, with 18 bases between the two ends. The germline V gene encodes CDR1 SQVTM and CDR2 ANQGSEA. The CDR3 runs 14 residues.

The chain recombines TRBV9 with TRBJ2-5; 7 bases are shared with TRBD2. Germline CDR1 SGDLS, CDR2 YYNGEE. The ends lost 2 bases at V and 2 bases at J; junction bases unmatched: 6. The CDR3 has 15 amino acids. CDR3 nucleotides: TGTGCCAGCAGCGTCCGGGGGGAGTGGCAAGAGACCCAGTACTTC. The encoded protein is CASSVRGEWQETQYF.